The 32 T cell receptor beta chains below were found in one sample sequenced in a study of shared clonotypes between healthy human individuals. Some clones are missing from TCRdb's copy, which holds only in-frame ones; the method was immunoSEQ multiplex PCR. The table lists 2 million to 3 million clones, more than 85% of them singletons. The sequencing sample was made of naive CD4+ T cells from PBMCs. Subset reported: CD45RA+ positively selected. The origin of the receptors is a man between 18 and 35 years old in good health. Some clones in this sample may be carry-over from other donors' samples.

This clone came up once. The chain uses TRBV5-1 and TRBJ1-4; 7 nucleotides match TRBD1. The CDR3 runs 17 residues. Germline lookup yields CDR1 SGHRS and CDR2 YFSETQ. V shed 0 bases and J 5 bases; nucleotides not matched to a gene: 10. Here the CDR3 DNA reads TGCGCCAGCAGCTTGGGAGGTGTAGGGGGCTACAATGAAAAACTGTTTTTT. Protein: CASSLGGVGGYNEKLFF.

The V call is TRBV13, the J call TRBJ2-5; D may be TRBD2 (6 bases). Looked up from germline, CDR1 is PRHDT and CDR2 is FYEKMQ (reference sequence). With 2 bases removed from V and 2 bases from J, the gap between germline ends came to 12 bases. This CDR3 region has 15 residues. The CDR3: CASSLSRGVQETQYF. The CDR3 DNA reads TGTGCCAGCAGCTTATCTCGCGGGGTACAAGAGACCCAGTACTTC.

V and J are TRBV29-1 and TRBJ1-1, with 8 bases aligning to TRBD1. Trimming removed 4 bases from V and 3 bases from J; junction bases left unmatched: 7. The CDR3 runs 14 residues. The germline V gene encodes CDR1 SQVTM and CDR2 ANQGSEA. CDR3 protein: CSVGVSGGDTEAFF. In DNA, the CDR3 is TGCAGCGTTGGCGTATCAGGGGGCGACACTGAAGCTTTCTTT.

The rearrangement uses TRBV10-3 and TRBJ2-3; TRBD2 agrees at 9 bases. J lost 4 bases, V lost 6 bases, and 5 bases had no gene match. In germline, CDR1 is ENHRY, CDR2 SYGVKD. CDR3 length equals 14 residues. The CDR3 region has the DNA TGTGCCATCAGAACTGGACTAGCGTCAGATACGCAGTATTTT. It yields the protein CAIRTGLASDTQYF.

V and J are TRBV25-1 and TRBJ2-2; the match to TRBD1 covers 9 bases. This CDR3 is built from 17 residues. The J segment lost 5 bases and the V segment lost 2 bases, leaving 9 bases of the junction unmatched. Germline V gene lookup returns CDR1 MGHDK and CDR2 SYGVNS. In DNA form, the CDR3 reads TGTGCCAGCAGTGAAGGTCGGGACAGGGAGACTACCGGGGAGCTGTTTTTT. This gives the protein CASSEGRDRETTGELFF.

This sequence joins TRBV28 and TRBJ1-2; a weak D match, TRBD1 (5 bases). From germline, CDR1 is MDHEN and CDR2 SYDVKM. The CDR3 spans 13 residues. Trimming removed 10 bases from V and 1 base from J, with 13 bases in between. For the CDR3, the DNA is TGTGCCACCCAGGGAACCAGTAACTATGGCTACACCTTC. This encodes CATQGTSNYGYTF.

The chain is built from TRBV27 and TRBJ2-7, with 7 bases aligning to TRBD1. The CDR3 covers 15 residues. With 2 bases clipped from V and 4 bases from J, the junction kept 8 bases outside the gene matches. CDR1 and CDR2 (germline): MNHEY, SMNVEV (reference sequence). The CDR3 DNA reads TGTGCCAGCAGTTTAAGGGCAGGGGGAGCGTACGAGCAGTACTTC. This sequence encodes CASSLRAGGAYEQYF.

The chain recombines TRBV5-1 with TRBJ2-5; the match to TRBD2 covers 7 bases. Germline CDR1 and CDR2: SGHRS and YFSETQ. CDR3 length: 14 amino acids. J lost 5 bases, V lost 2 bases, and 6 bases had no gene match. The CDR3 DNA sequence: TGCGCCAGCAGCTTCGCGCGGGAGTGGGAGACCCAGTACTTC. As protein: CASSFAREWETQYF.

CDR3 coding DNA: TGCAGCGTTGAAGATGTTTGGCAGGGTAATGAAAAACTGTTTTTT. Translated, it gives CSVEDVWQGNEKLFF. The chain couples TRBV29-1 to TRBJ1-4, with a tentative D call TRBD1 (5 bases). Germline loops: CDR1 SQVTM, CDR2 ANQGSEA. The CDR3 runs 15 residues. Trimming pared 0 bases from V and 4 bases from J, leaving 12 bases between.

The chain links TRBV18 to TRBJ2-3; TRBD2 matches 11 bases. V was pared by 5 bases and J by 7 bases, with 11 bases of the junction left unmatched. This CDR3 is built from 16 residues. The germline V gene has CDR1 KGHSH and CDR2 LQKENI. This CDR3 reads CASSSKLAGAVNTQYF. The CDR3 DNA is TGTGCCAGCTCAAGTAAACTAGCGGGAGCTGTGAATACGCAGTATTTT.

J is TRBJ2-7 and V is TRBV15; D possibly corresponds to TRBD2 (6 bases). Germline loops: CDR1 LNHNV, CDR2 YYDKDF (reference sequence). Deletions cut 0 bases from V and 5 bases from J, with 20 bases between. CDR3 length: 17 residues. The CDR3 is CATSRDQGSAGWDEQYF. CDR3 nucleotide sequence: TGTGCCACCAGCAGAGATCAAGGCAGCGCGGGATGGGACGAGCAGTACTTC.

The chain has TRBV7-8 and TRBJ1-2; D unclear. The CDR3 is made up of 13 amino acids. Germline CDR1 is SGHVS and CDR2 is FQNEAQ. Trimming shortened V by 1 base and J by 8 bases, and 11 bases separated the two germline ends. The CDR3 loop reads CASSLGSGNGYTF. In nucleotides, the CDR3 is TGTGCCAGCAGCTTAGGGTCGGGGAACGGCTACACCTTC. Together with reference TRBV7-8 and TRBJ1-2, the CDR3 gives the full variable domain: GAGVSQSPRYKVAKRGQDVALRCDPISGHVSLFWYQQALGQGPEFLTYFQNEAQLDKSGLPSDRFFAERPEGSVSTLKIQRTQQEDSAVYLCASSLGSGNGYTFGSGTRLTVV.

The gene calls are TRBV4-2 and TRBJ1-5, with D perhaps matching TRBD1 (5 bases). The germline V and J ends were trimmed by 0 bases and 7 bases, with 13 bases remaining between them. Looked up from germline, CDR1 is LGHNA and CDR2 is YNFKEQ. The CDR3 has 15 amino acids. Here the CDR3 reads CASSQDWGGEQPQHF. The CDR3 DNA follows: TGTGCCAGCAGCCAAGATTGGGGGGGAGAGCAGCCCCAGCATTTT.

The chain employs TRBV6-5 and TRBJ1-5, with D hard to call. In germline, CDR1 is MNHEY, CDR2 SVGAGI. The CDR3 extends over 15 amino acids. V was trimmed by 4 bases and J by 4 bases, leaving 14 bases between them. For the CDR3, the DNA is TGTGCCAGCAGTTCCCATCTCGCGGGAAATCAGCCCCAGCATTTT. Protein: CASSSHLAGNQPQHF.

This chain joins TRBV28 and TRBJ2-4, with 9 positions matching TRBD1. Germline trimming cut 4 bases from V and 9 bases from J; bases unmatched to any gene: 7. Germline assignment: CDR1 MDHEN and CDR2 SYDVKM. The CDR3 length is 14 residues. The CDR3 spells CASSYWTGEVIQYF. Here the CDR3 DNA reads TGTGCCAGCAGTTATTGGACAGGGGAAGTCATTCAGTACTTC.

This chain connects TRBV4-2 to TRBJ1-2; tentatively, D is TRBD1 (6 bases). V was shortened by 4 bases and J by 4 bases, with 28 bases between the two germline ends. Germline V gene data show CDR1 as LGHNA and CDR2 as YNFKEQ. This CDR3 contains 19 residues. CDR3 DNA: TGTGCCAGCAGCCGAGCGGGGGGGCGTGCCAGGGACCCGACCTATGGCTACACCTTC. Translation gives CASSRAGGRARDPTYGYTF.

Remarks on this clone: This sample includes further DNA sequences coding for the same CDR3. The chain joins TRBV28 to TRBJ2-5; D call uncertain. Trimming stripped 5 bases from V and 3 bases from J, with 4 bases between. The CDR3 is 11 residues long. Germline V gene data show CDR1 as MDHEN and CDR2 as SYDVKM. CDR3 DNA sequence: TGTGCCAGCAGTACCGAAGAGACCCAGTACTTC. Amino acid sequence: CASSTEETQYF.

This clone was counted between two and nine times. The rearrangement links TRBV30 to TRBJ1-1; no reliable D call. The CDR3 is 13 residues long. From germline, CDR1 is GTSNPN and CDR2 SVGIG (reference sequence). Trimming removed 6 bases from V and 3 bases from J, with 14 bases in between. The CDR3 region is CACERVGDTEAFF. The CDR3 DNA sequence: TGTGCCTGTGAGAGGGTCGGTGACACTGAAGCTTTCTTT.

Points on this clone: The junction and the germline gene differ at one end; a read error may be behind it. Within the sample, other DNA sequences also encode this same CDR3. CDR3 in DNA: TGCGCTAGCAGCCAAGGAAAGGGCCCGGGACACGGGGAGCTGTTTTTT. The encoded protein is CASSQGKGPGHGELFF. The chain joins TRBV4-1 to TRBJ2-2; possibly TRBD1 for D (6 bases). The CDR3 loop spans 16 amino acids. Germline CDR1 reads MGHRA; CDR2 reads YSYEKL.

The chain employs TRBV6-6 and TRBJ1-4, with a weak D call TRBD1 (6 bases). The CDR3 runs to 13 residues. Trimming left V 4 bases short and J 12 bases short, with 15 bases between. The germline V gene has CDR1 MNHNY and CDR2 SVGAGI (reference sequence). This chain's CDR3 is CASSSQGSGQLFF. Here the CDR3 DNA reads TGTGCCAGCAGTTCACAGGGATCCGGGCAACTGTTTTTT.

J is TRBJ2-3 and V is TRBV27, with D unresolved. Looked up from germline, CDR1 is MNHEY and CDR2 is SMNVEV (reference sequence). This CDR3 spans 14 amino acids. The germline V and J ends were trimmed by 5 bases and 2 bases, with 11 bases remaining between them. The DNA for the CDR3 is TGTGCCAGCAGTCTAGGACGGATCACAGATACGCAGTATTTT. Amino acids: CASSLGRITDTQYF.

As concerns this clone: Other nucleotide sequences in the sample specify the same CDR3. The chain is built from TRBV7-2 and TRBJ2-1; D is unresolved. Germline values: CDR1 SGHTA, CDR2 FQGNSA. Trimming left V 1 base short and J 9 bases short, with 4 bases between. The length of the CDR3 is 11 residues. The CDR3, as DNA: TGTGCCAGCAGCTTAGTTACTGAGCAGTTCTTC. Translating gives CASSLVTEQFF.

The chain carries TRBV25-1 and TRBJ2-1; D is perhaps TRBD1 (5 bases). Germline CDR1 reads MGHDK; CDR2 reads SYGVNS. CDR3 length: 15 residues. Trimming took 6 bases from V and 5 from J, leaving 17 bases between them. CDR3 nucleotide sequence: TGTGCCAGCAGGACCAAGACAGAGAGAGACAATGAGCAGTTCTTC. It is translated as CASRTKTERDNEQFF.

The CDR3 nucleotides read TGTGCCAGCAGCTTGGGGGCGGGCGGGCAGTACTTC. It yields the protein CASSLGAGGQYF. J is TRBJ2-5 and V is TRBV11-2, with D perhaps matching TRBD1 (6 bases). Trimming pared 3 bases from V and 11 bases from J, leaving 13 bases between. The CDR3 spans 12 residues. Germline CDR1 is SGHAT and CDR2 is FQNNGV.

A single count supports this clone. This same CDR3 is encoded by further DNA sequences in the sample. DNA for the CDR3: TGTGCCAGCAGTGAAGCCCGGCCGGACTATGGCTACACCTTC. It translates to CASSEARPDYGYTF. The rearrangement uses TRBV6-1 and TRBJ1-2, with D hard to call. V lost 0 bases, J lost 3 bases, and 8 bases lay in between. The CDR3 totals 14 residues. Per the germline V gene, CDR1 is MNHNS and CDR2 is SASEGT.

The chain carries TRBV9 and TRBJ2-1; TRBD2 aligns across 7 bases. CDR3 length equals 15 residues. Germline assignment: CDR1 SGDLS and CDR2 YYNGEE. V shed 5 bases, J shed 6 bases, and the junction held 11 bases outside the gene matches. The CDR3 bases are TGTGCCAGCAGGGCGGGAGCCGGACCGAGCAATGAGCAGTTCTTC. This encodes CASRAGAGPSNEQFF.

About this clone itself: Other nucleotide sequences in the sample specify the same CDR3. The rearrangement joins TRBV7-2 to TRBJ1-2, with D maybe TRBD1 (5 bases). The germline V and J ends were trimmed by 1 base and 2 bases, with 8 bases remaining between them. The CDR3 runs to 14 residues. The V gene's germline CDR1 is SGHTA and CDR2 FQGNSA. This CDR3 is CASSLGGTNYGYTF. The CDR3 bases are TGTGCCAGCAGCTTAGGGGGCACAAACTATGGCTACACCTTC. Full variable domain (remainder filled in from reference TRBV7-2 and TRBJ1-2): GAGVSQSPSNKVTEKGKDVELRCDPISGHTALYWYRQSLGQGLEFLIYFQGNSAPDKSGLPSDRFSAERTGGSVSTLTIQRTQQEDSAVYLCASSLGGTNYGYTFGSGTRLTVV.

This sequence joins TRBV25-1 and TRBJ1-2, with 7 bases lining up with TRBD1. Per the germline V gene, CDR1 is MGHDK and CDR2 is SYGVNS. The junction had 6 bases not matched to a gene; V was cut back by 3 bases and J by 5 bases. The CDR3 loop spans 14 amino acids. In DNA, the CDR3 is TGTGCCAGCAGTGAGGCAGGGGGGAGTTATGGCTACACCTTC. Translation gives CASSEAGGSYGYTF.

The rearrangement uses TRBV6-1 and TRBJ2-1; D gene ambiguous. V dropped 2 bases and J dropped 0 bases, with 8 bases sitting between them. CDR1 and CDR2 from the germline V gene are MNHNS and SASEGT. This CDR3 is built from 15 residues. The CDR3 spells CASSERDSSYNEQFF. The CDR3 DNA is TGTGCCAGCAGTGAACGAGATAGCTCCTACAATGAGCAGTTCTTC.

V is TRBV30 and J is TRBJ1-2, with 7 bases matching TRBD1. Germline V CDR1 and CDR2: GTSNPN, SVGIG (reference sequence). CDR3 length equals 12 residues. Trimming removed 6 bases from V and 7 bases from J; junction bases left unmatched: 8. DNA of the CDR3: TGTGCCTGTCTTACAAACAGGGGTGGCTACACCTTC. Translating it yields CACLTNRGGYTF.

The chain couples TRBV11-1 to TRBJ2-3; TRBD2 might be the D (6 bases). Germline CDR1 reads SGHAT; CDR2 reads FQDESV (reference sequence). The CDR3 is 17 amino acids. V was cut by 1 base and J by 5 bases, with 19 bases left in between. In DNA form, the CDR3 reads TGTGCCAGCAGCTTAGGGTCCGGGCTAGCGATCGGAGATACGCAGTATTTT. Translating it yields CASSLGSGLAIGDTQYF.

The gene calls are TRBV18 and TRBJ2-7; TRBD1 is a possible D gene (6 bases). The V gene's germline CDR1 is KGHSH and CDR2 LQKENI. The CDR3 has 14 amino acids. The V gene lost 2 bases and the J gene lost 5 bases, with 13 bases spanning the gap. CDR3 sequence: CASSPNRDTHEQYF. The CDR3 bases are TGTGCCAGCTCACCAAACCGGGACACCCACGAGCAGTACTTC.